These 8 T cell receptor beta chains were all obtained from the same sample, sequenced in a study of memory CD4+ T cells and cytomegalovirus serostatus. Single viable CD3+CD4+CD8-CD45RO+ cells were sorted as the memory CD4+ T cells. Using immunoSEQ multiplex PCR, the repertoire was profiled, and TCRdb retains in-frame clones only, with some absent. The sample has 65,000 to 95,000 clones, about 85% seen once. The sample was memory CD4+ T cells from blood. The receptor source for this set is an adult in good health and CMV-seronegative.

The V and J genes are TRBV7-2 and TRBJ1-3; possible D gene TRBD1, 5 bases. CDR1 SGHTA and CDR2 FQGNSA come from the germline V gene. There are 14 residues in the CDR3. V was shortened by 8 bases and J by 0 bases, with 11 bases between the two germline ends. The CDR3 region has the DNA TGTGCCAGCGGGGGGGTTAGCTCTGGAAACACCATATATTTT. This gives the protein CASGGVSSGNTIYF.

The chain has TRBV19 and TRBJ1-1; D gene unclear. V was trimmed by 3 bases and J by 5 bases, leaving 13 bases between them. There are 14 residues in the CDR3. Germline V gene lookup returns CDR1 LNHDA and CDR2 SQIVND (reference sequence). Here the CDR3 reads CASSIVTEVTEAFF. In DNA form, the CDR3 reads TGTGCCAGTAGTATCGTAACAGAAGTAACTGAAGCTTTCTTT.

This chain uses TRBV5-1 with TRBJ2-2, with a tentative D call TRBD1 (5 bases). V lost 0 bases, J lost 7 bases, and 10 bases lay in between. From germline, CDR1 is SGHRS and CDR2 YFSETQ. The CDR3 extends over 14 amino acids. The CDR3 loop reads CASSLGGLGGELFF. For the CDR3, the DNA is TGCGCCAGCAGCTTGGGGGGCCTTGGCGGGGAGCTGTTTTTT.

This rearrangement joins TRBV18 to TRBJ2-2; D gene unclear. V shed 2 bases and J shed 5 bases, with 6 bases lying between them. The germline V gene has CDR1 KGHSH and CDR2 LQKENI. The CDR3 is 13 residues long. The CDR3 DNA sequence: TGTGCCAGCTCACCAGTCCGTACCGGGGAGCTGTTTTTT. It specifies CASSPVRTGELFF.

The J gene is TRBJ1-2, the V gene TRBV30; D is ambiguous. Germline CDR1 and CDR2: GTSNPN and SVGIG (reference sequence). The CDR3 runs 13 residues. Trimming pared 0 bases from V and 3 bases from J, leaving 8 bases between. The CDR3 is CAWSVQHYYGYTF. CDR3 nucleotide sequence: TGTGCCTGGAGTGTACAGCACTACTATGGCTACACCTTC.

The V and J genes are TRBV5-4 and TRBJ1-6; a possible D gene is TRBD1 (5 bases). The V end was cut by 2 bases, the J end by 4 bases, with 10 bases between. The CDR3 is made up of 15 amino acids. CDR1 is SGHNT, CDR2 YYREEE, per germline (reference sequence). CDR3 bases: TGTGCCAGCAGCTTAGGCGGGGCTTATAATTCACCCCTCCACTTT. Its protein is CASSLGGAYNSPLHF.

The chain recombines TRBV7-3 with TRBJ1-4; perhaps TRBD1 as D (6 bases). Between the trimmed V and J ends, which lost 8 bases and 8 bases, there was a span of 15 bases. The CDR3 spans 13 residues. CDR1 and CDR2 (germline): SGHTA, FQGTGA. The CDR3 loop reads CASARGAKEKLFF. The CDR3 DNA follows: TGTGCCAGCGCCCGGGGGGCGAAGGAAAAACTGTTTTTT. The variable domain in full, completed from reference TRBV7-3 and TRBJ1-4, reads GAGVSQTPSNKVTEKGKYVELRCDPISGHTALYWYRQSLGQGPEFLIYFQGTGAADDSGLPNDRFFAVRPEGSVSTLKIQRTERGDSAVYLCASARGAKEKLFFGSGTQLSVL.

J is TRBJ2-3 and V is TRBV7-3; possibly TRBD1 for D (6 bases). This CDR3 region has 13 residues. Trimming stripped 5 bases from V and 6 bases from J, with 12 bases between. The germline CDR1 and CDR2 sequences are SGHTA and FQGTGA. Written as DNA, the CDR3 is TGTGCCAGCAGCCCACAGGGAACGGATACGCAGTATTTT. Encoded protein: CASSPQGTDTQYF.